This T cell receptor (beta chain) emerged from a study of OX40 agonist ivuxolimab in advanced cancers. V was cut by 5 bases and J by 3 bases, with 17 bases left in between. Germline V gene lookup returns CDR1 LNHDA and CDR2 SQIVND (reference sequence). This CDR3 has 15 amino acids. Assay: immunoSEQ multiplex PCR; the TCRdb copy retains only in-frame clones and omits some. The sample holds about 90,000 clones, approximately 89% seen once. V is TRBV19 and J is TRBJ2-7; D might be TRBD1 or TRBD2, each matching 5 bases. The sample in question was CD4+ or CD8+ T cells sorted from blood, obtained in a trial of the OX40 agonist ivuxolimab. This clonotype originated in an adult with an advanced solid tumor such as melanoma, head and neck, liver or kidney cancer. CDR3 protein: CASSLKDTGSYEQYF. CDR3 DNA sequence: TGTGCCAGTAGTCTAAAGGACACTGGGAGCTACGAGCAGTACTTC.